What follows is one T cell receptor (beta chain) and its context. This record comes from a study of T cells in Graves' hyperthyroidism and ophthalmopathy. The investigators amplified TCR beta CDR3 regions from RNA transcripts. Using the HTBI primer set, a first-round RT-PCR was run on the TCR CDR3. TCRdb redid the calling of the multiplex PCR reads with MiXCR, one entry per CDR3 protein. The sample shows around 300,000 distinct CDR3 sequences, 13% to 15% of them seen only once. The TCR sequence derives from a woman aged 45-65 years with Graves' hyperthyroidism that later progressed to Graves' ophthalmopathy. Sequenced: blood.

The CDR3 reads CASSHRGHHYNEQFF. The CDR3 bases are TGTGCCAGTTCTCATAGGGGGCACCACTACAATGAGCAGTTCTTC. This chain links TRBV19 with TRBJ2-1, with 7 bases that match TRBD1. V dropped 8 bases and J dropped 3; count of bases not matched to a gene: 10. This CDR3 spans 15 amino acids. Germline V lookup: CDR1 LNHDA, CDR2 SQIVND (reference sequence).